The sequence of this TCR beta chain was determined in a study of cytomegalovirus exposure and HLA in healthy donors. Likely unrecorded immune exposures existed in these nominally healthy donors. The germline V gene has CDR1 SNHLY and CDR2 FYNNEI. The germline V and J ends were trimmed by 7 bases and 7 bases, with 16 bases remaining between them. This CDR3 contains 13 residues. Both 60 Vbeta primers and 13 Jbeta primers went into the PCR. The method was immunoSEQ multiplex PCR; TCRdb's version includes in-frame clones alone and lacks a portion of them. The data contain 53,000 or so clones, 65% to 75% of them singletons.

Material: PBMCs. The receptor comes from a man aged 30 to 39 in good health and CMV-seropositive. The chain is built from TRBV2 and TRBJ1-2; D call uncertain. In DNA form, the CDR3 reads TGTGCCAGCACCCTTACATCCCCTCGTGGCTACACCTTC. Translation: CASTLTSPRGYTF.